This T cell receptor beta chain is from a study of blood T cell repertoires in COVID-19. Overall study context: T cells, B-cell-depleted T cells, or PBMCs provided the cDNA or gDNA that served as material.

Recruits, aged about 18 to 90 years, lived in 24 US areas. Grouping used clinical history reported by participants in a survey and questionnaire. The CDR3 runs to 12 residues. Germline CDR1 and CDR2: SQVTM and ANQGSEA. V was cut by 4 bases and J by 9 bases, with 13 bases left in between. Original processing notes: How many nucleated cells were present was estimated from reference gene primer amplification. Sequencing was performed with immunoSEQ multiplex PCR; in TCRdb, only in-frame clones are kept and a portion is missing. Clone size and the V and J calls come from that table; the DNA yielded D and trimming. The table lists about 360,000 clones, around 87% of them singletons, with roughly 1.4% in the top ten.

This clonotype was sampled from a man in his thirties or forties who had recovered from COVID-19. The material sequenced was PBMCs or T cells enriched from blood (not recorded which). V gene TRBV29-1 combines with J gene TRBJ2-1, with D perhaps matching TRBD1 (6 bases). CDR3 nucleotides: TGCAGCGTTGTTCAGGGGTGGGGTGAGCAGTTCTTC. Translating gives CSVVQGWGEQFF.